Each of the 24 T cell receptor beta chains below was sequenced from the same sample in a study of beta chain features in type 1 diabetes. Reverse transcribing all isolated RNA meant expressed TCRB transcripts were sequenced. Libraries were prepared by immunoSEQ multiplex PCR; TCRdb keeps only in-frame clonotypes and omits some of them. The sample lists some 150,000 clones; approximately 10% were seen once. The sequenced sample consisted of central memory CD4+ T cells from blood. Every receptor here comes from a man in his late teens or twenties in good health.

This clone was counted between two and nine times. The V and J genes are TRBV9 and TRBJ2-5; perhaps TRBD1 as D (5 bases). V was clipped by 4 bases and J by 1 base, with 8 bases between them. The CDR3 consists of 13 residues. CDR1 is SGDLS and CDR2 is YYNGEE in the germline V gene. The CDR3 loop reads CASSLDSQETQYF. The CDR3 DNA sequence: TGTGCCAGCAGCTTAGACAGCCAAGAGACCCAGTACTTC.

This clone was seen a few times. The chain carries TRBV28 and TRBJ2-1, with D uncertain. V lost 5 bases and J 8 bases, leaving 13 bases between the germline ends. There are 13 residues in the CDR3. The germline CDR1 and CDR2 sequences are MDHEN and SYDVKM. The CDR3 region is CASSPPPVYEQFF. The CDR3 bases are TGTGCCAGCAGTCCTCCCCCGGTATATGAGCAGTTCTTC.

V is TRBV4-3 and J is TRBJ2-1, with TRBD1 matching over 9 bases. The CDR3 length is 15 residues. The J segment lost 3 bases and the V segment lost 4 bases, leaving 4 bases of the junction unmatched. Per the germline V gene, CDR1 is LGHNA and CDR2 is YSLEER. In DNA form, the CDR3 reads TGCGCCAGCAGCCTACAGGGGGCCAGCTACAATGAGCAGTTCTTC. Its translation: CASSLQGASYNEQFF.

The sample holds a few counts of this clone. CDR3 in amino acids: CASSSRCERHARSGANVLTF. The CDR3 nucleotides read TGTGCCAGCAGCAGCCGGTGCGAGAGACATGCTCGCTCTGGGGCCAACGTCCTGACTTTC. The V gene is TRBV21-1, the J gene TRBJ2-6; TRBD1 was called by the table and not checked on the DNA. TRBV21-1 is reported as a pseudogene. The CDR3 totals 20 residues.

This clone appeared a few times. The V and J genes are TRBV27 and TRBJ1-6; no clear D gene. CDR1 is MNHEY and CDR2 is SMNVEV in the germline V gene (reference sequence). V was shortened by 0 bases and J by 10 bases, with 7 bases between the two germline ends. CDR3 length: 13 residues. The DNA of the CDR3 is TGTGCCAGCAGTTTATCGTTGACCTCACCCCTCCACTTT. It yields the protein CASSLSLTSPLHF.

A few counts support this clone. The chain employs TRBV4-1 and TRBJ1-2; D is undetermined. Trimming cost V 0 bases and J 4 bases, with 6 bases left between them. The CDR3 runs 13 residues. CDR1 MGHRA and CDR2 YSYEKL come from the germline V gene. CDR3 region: CASSQEQTYGYTF. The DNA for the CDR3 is TGCGCCAGCAGCCAAGAACAGACCTATGGCTACACCTTC.

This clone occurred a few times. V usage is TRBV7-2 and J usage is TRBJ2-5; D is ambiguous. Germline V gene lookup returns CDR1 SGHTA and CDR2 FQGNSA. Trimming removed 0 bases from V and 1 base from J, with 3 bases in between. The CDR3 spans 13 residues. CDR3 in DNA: TGTGCCAGCAGCTTAGCCACCCAAGAGACCCAGTACTTC. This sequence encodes CASSLATQETQYF.

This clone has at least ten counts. In DNA, the CDR3 is TGTGCCAGCAGCCCGGGGGCCTACGAGCAGTACTTC. Translated: CASSPGAYEQYF. V usage is TRBV7-2 and J usage is TRBJ2-7; D is perhaps TRBD2 (6 bases). CDR1 is SGHTA, CDR2 FQGNSA, per germline. Deletions cut 5 bases from V and 2 bases from J, with 7 bases between. This CDR3 spans 12 amino acids. The whole variable domain, remainder taken from reference TRBV7-2 and TRBJ2-7, is GAGVSQSPSNKVTEKGKDVELRCDPISGHTALYWYRQSLGQGLEFLIYFQGNSAPDKSGLPSDRFSAERTGGSVSTLTIQRTQQEDSAVYLCASSPGAYEQYFGPGTRLTVT.

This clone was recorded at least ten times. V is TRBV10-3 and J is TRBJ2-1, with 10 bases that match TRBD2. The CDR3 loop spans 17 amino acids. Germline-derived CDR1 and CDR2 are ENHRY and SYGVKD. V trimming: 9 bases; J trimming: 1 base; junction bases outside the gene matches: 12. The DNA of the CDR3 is TGTGCCATAAAGGCAGCGGGAGGGCCCTCTTCCTACAATGAGCAGTTCTTC. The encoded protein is CAIKAAGGPSSYNEQFF.

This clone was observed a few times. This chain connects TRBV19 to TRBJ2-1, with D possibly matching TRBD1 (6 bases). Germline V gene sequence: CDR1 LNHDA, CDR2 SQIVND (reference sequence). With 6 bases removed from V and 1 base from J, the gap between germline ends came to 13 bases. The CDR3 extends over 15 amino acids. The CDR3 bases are TGTGCCAGTAGCACTCCAGGACAGTCCTACAATGAGCAGTTCTTC. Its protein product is CASSTPGQSYNEQFF.

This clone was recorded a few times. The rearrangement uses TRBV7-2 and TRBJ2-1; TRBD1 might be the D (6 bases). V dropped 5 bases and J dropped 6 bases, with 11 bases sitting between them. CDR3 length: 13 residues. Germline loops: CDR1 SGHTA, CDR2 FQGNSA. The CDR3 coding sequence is TGTGCCAGCAGCGAAACAGGGTTCAATGAGCAGTTCTTC. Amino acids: CASSETGFNEQFF.

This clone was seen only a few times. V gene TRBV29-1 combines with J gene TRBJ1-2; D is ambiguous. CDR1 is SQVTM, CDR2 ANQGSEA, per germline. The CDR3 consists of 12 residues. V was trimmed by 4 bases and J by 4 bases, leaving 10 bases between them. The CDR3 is CSVGEGGYGYTF. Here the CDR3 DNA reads TGCAGCGTTGGAGAGGGAGGCTATGGCTACACCTTC.

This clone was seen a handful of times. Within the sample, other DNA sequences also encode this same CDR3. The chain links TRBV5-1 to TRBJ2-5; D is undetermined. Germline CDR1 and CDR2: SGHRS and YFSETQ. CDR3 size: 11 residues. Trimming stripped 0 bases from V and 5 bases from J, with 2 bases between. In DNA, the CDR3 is TGCGCCAGCAGCTTGGCGGAGACCCAGTACTTC. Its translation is CASSLAETQYF. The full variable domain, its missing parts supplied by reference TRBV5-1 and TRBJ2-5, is KAGVTQTPRYLIKTRGQQVTLSCSPISGHRSVSWYQQTPGQGLQFLFEYFSETQRNKGNFPGRFSGRQFSNSRSEMNVSTLELGDSALYLCASSLAETQYFGPGTRLLVL.

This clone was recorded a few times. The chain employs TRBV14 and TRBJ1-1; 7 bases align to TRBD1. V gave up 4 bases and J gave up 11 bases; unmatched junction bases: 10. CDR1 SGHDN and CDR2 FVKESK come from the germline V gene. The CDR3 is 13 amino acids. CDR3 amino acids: CASSLGTAANAFF. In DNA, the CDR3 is TGTGCCAGCAGCCTAGGGACAGCCGCGAATGCTTTCTTT.

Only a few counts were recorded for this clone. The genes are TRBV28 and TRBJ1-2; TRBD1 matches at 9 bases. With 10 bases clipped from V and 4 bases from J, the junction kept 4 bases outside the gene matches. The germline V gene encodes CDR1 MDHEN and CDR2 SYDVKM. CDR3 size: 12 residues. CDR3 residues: CAISTGGYGYTF. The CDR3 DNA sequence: TGTGCCATTTCGACAGGGGGCTATGGCTACACCTTC.

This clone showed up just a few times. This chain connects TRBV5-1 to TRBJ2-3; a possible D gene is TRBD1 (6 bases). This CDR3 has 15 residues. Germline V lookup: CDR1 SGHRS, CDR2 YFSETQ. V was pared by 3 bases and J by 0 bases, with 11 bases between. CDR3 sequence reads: CASSYDRYSTDTQYF. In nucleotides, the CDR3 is TGCGCCAGCAGCTACGACAGGTACAGCACAGATACGCAGTATTTT.

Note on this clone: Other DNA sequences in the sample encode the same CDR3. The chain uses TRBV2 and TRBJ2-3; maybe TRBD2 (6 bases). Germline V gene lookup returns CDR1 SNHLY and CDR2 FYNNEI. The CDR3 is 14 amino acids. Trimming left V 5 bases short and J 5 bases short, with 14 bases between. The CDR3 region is CASSPGQGGDTQYF. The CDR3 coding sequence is TGTGCCAGCAGTCCGGGCCAGGGAGGAGATACGCAGTATTTT.

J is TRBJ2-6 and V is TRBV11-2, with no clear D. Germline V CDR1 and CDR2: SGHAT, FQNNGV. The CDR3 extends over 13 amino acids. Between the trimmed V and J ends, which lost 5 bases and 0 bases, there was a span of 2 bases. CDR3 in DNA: TGTGCCAGCAGCCACTCTGGGGCCAACGTCCTGACTTTC. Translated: CASSHSGANVLTF.

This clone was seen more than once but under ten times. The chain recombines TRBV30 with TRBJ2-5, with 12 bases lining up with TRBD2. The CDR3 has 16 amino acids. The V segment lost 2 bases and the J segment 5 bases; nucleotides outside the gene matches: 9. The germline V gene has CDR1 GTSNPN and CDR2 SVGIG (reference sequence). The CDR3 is CAWSILPGTSGETQYF. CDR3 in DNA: TGTGCCTGGAGTATCCTTCCCGGGACTAGCGGGGAGACCCAGTACTTC. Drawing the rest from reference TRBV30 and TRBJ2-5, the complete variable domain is SQTIHQWPATLVQPVGSPLSLECTVEGTSNPNLYWYRQAAGRGLQLLFYSVGIGQISSEVPQNLSASRPQDRQFILSSKKLLLSDSGFYLCAWSILPGTSGETQYFGPGTRLLVL.

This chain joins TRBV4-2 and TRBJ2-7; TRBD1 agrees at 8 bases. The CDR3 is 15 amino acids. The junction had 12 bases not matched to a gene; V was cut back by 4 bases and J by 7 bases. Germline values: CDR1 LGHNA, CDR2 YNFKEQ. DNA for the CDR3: TGTGCCAGCAGCCCAGGACAGGGCGGTAGTTATGAGCAGTACTTC. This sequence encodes CASSPGQGGSYEQYF.

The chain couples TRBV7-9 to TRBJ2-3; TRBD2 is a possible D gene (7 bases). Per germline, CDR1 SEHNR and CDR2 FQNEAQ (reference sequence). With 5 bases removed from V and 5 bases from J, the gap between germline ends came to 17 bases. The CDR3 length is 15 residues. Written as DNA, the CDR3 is TGTGCCAGCAGCCCACCCGGGGGGCGCGGAGATACGCAGTATTTT. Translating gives CASSPPGGRGDTQYF.

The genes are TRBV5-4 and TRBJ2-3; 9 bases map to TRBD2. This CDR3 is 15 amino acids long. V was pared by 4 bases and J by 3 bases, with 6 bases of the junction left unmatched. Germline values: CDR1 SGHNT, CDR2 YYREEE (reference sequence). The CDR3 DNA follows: TGTGCCAGCAGCCCGCGGGGGGGCCAAACAGATACGCAGTATTTT. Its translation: CASSPRGGQTDTQYF.

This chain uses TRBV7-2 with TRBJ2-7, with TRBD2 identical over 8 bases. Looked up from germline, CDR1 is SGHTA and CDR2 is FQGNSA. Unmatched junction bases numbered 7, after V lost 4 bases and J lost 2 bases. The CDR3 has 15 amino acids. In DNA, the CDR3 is TGTGCCAGCAGCTATAGGGCGGGGGGAACCTACGAGCAGTACTTC. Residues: CASSYRAGGTYEQYF. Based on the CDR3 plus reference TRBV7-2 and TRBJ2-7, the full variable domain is GAGVSQSPSNKVTEKGKDVELRCDPISGHTALYWYRQSLGQGLEFLIYFQGNSAPDKSGLPSDRFSAERTGGSVSTLTIQRTQQEDSAVYLCASSYRAGGTYEQYFGPGTRLTVT.

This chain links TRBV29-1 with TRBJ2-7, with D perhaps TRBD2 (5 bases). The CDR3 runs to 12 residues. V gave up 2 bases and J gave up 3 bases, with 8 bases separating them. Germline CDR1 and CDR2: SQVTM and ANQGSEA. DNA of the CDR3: TGCAGCGTTGAACGGGGTGGCTACGAGCAGTACTTC. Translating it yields CSVERGGYEQYF.